These 5 T cell receptor beta chains came from one sample sequenced in a study of cytomegalovirus exposure and HLA in healthy donors. Researchers ran the PCR with 60 Vbeta and 13 Jbeta primers. TCRdb's table, derived via immunoSEQ multiplex PCR, lists solely in-frame clones and lacks some. Found here are some 200,000 clones, roughly a tenth of them singletons; the top ten hold 1% to 1.5%. The sequencing input was PBMCs. These TCRs come from a woman aged 30 to 39 in good health and CMV-seropositive.

In its sample, this clone was seen a few times. V usage is TRBV7-2 and J usage is TRBJ2-1; 7 bases map to TRBD1. CDR1 is SGHTA, CDR2 FQGNSA, per germline. The CDR3 consists of 11 residues. V lost 2 bases and J lost 13; bases outside the gene matches: 2. The CDR3: CASSLWDSQFF. As DNA, the CDR3 is TGTGCCAGCAGCTTATGGGACAGCCAGTTCTTC.

V is TRBV2 and J is TRBJ2-4; 12 positions agree with TRBD2. CDR1 and CDR2 (germline): SNHLY, FYNNEI. V lost 4 bases and J lost 7; bases outside the gene matches: 14. The CDR3 sequence is 18 residues long. The CDR3 nucleotides are TGTGCCAGCAGTGGTGATACTAGCGGGAGGTTTGTGAGGAACATTCAGTACTTC. The encoded protein is CASSGDTSGRFVRNIQYF.

V and J are TRBV29-1 and TRBJ2-1; 9 bases agree with TRBD2. The CDR3 extends over 13 amino acids. Germline CDR1 and CDR2: SQVTM and ANQGSEA. V dropped 7 bases and J dropped 10; count of bases not matched to a gene: 11. This CDR3 is CSGGRSGSGEQFF. The CDR3 DNA sequence: TGCAGCGGGGGGCGTAGCGGGAGCGGAGAGCAGTTCTTC.

There are a few counts of this clone. V gene TRBV5-6 combines with J gene TRBJ2-7; TRBD1 is a possible D gene (5 bases). The CDR3 length is 15 residues. With 0 bases removed from V and 5 bases from J, the gap between germline ends came to 15 bases. From germline, CDR1 is SGHDT and CDR2 YYEEEE. CDR3 loop: CASSLVGASRDEQYF. The CDR3 region has the DNA TGTGCCAGCAGCTTGGTAGGGGCCTCTCGGGACGAGCAGTACTTC.

This clone has only a few counts. The chain couples TRBV9 to TRBJ1-1; D ambiguous. With 0 bases removed from V and 6 bases from J, the gap between germline ends came to 12 bases. The CDR3 runs to 14 residues. CDR1 and CDR2 (germline): SGDLS, YYNGEE. CDR3 in DNA: TGTGCCAGCAGCGTAGATCCGGGGTACCCTGAAGCTTTCTTT. Translation: CASSVDPGYPEAFF.